This T cell receptor (beta chain) was observed in a study of identical twins. CDR3 length equals 15 residues. Trimming pared 0 bases from V and 3 bases from J, leaving 12 bases between. This clonotype was observed a handful of times. Its antigen is unknown. A universal primer site came from template switching; cDNA carried unique molecular identifiers. TCRdb redid the calling of the 5' RACE reads with MiXCR, one entry per CDR3 protein. The sample contains some 630,000 distinct CDR3 sequences, just over 7% of which appear only once. Study results and limitations: For out-of-frame alpha sequences shared by twins, low generation probability was in excess.

These records were also assigned to another study, of yellow fever vaccine responses in identical twins.

The chain links TRBV12-3 or TRBV12-4 to TRBJ2-7; D not resolved. The clonotype was recovered from a woman between 18 and 30 years old in good health. Material for sequencing was PBMCs. CDR3 loop: CASSLADGSRYEQYF. CDR3 in DNA: TGTGCCAGCAGTTTAGCGGACGGATCCCGCTACGAGCAGTACTTC.